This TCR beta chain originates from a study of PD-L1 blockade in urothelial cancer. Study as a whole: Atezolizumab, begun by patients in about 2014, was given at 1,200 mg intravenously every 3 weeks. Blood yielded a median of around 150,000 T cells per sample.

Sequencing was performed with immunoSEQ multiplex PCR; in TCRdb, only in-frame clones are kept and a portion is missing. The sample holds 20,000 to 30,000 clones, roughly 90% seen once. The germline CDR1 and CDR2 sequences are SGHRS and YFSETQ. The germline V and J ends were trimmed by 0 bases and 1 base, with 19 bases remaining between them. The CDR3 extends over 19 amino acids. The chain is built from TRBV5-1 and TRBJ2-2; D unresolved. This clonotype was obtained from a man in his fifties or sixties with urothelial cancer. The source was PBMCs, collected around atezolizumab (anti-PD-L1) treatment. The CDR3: CASSLAAFDFSGNTGELFF. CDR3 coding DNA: TGCGCCAGCAGCTTGGCCGCTTTTGATTTTTCGGGGAACACCGGGGAGCTGTTTTTT.